This T cell receptor (beta chain) was found in a study of regulatory T cells in long-lasting Graves disease (dated by TCRdb to about 2021). Turning to the overall study: Antithyroid drugs had been taken for less than 3 months by newly diagnosed Graves' disease patients. A total of around 35 samples underwent TCR sequencing, from about 13 patients with persistent Graves' disease and 20 or so patients with newly diagnosed Graves' disease. The study was registered as a clinical trial and conducted in China. Patients with persistent Graves' disease were compared with patients with newly diagnosed Graves' disease using TCR sequencing and RNA sequencing of peripheral blood.

What the research found in general, with its limitations: Persistent disease showed preferential use of TRBV28, TRBJ1-2 and TRBJ2-5, whereas newly diagnosed disease favored TRBV20-1 and TRBJ2-1. Only the TCR beta chain was sequenced and analyzed. Patients with persistent disease shared more public clonotypes (approximately 2,500) than newly diagnosed patients did (more than 900). Lower TCR Shannon entropy and fewer highly expanded clones were observed in persistent Graves' disease patients than in newly diagnosed patients, which suggested clonal expansion. Peripheral blood alone was examined, since thyroid tissue, which constituted the primary lesion, could not be accessed. The authors noted that the small sample size was a limitation that may lower accuracy.

The library came from multiplex PCR. The sample was run on an Illumina HiSeq 4000. TCR beta libraries were built with iRepertoire HTBI primers and Arm-PCR amplification of CDR3 regions. Gel purification was performed on PCR products prior to sequencing. The paper's processing steps were these. Gene usage analysis of CDR3 amino acid clonotypes relied on the 60 or so TRBV and about 15 TRBJ segments identified across samples. COPE and FqMerger were used to merge the filtered high-quality paired reads into contigs. BLAST was used to align contigs to IMGT TRBV, TRBD and TRBJ reference genes, and CDR3 was defined according to IMGT. Clonotypes above 0.1% frequency were classified as highly expanded clones. Repertoire diversity was measured by Shannon entropy, and V-J evenness by the Gini coefficient. Clonotypes shared by more than one individual were considered public. The public reads were quality trimmed at Q25 with fastp and then assembled into clones with MiXCR by TCRdb, keeping productive beta chains. Here each entry gathers all rows of one CDR3 protein and keeps the most common genes and DNA. TCRdb, not the original authors, processed these V and J calls. The table for this sample lists roughly 610,000 distinct CDR3 sequences; more than 15% of them were counted only once. Around 13% of the sample lies in the top ten.

As for this clonotype: Which antigen it targets is not known. Within one base of it there is no much larger clone, and no base qualities were kept.

This sample's time point label indicates: newly diagnosed GD, antithyroid drugs for less than 3 months. For both TCR sequencing and RNA sequencing, RNA was extracted from PBMCs in TRIzol. The diagnosis of Graves' disease was made according to American Thyroid Association guidelines. Recruitment of patients was carried out at an endocrinology department in Xi'an, China. Each patient gave roughly 8.4 milliliters of peripheral blood, collected in an EDTA anticoagulant tube. Ficoll Paque Plus density gradient separation was used to isolate PBMCs, and no additional T cell sorting was done. An Agilent 2100 Bioanalyzer and agarose gel were used to check RNA quality, while a NanoDrop 2000 measured RNA concentration. CDR1 and CDR2 are drawn from the germline V gene: SGDLS, YYNGEE. The junction carries 15 bases between V and J, which are trimmed by 4 bases and 2 bases respectively. CDR3 length: 15 amino acids, cysteine to phenylalanine. The retained sequence is limited to the CDR3, 45 bases, with the frame set at the first base.

The same data also went into a second study, on T cells in Graves' hyperthyroidism and ophthalmopathy. The second source states: Stable Graves' hyperthyroidism was defined as the absence of progression to ophthalmopathy over 18 months of follow-up. Hyperthyroidism patients were newly diagnosed, had a disease duration of under 2 months, and were aged 18 to 65 years. Patients with uncontrolled infections, other autoimmune diseases, pregnancy or lactation were excluded. Clinical symptoms, serum thyroxine and TRAb, thyroid ultrasound, and orbital computed tomography formed the basis for the diagnoses. For the first round of RT-PCR on the TCR CDR3, the HTBI primer set was used together with the Qiagen OneStep RT-PCR kit. Most expanded thyroid clonotypes (frequency above 0.001) were also detected in blood, a finding suggesting that blood repertoires may reflect thyroid immune responses. In cross-validation, a model built on a 13 V-J signature told ophthalmopathy apart from stable hyperthyroidism with 85% to 90% sensitivity and 81% to 82% specificity, and in testing the same model reached 80%/75%. In validation, the model predicted progression to ophthalmopathy a median of roughly six months before onset, with approximately 70% sensitivity and roughly 72% specificity. To identify distinguishing TCR V-J signatures, a discovery cohort of 90 to 100 patients was used, comprising fewer than 45 with Graves' ophthalmopathy and approximately 58 with stable Graves' hyperthyroidism. An independent validation cohort of around 19 hyperthyroidism patients and about 16 patients who later progressed to ophthalmopathy tested prospective prediction of ophthalmopathy. The roughly 91 discovery patients were randomly divided into training and test sets at a 7:3 ratio. Thyroid tissue and blood T-cell repertoires from roughly 6 Graves' hyperthyroidism patients were also compared in the study. After sampling, hyperthyroidism patients received methimazole starting at 30 mg daily, and ophthalmopathy patients received high-dose intravenous methylprednisolone. Libraries were constructed in a second round of multiplex PCR, after which size selection and purification were carried out. Sequencing of the libraries was done on an Illumina HiSeq2000 using paired-end 100 bp reads. Raw data were processed with SOAPnuke, discarding reads with adapters, uncalled bases, mean Phred below 15, or no exact constant-primer or identifier match. COPE v1.2.5 was used to merge the high-quality paired reads, and each unique nucleotide sequence was defined as a clonotype. Clonotypes were aligned to IMGT TRBV, TRBD and TRBJ reference segments using MiTCR v1.1. Analysis was restricted to V-J combinations with a frequency above 0.0001, which covered roughly 99% of repertoires. A TCS score was defined as the ratio of F50 (clonal expansion) to E x V (chaos), with BLOSUM62-based TCRdist applied between CDR3 peptides within each V-J. Welch's t-statistics and random forest reduced around 510 V-J features to 10 to 15, which were used in a naive Bayes classifier (R e1071). Sample size was not statistically predetermined, and investigators were not blinded to group allocation. The paper describes TCR Vbeta CDR3 sequencing of 140 or so peripheral blood samples, made up of fewer than 50 ophthalmopathy patients, 70 to 80 hyperthyroidism patients and 17 progressor patients.

The starting material was peripheral blood mononuclear cells (PBMCs), obtained at new diagnosis, from a patient treated with antithyroid drugs. The rearranged segments are TRBV9 and TRBJ2-5, and TRBD1 may be the D gene, going by 6 matching bases. The receptor comes from a man between 18 and 35 years old with Graves disease. Donor details come from another sample of the same person, matched by shared clones. The DNA sequence is given as TGTGCCAGCAGCACCTCCGGGACAACACAAGAGACCCAGTACTTC. Its protein is CASSTSGTTQETQYF.